This T cell receptor beta chain is from a study of regulatory T cells in long-lasting Graves disease. Per germline, CDR1 MNHEY and CDR2 SVGAGI. V lost 3 bases to trimming and J lost 0 bases, with 7 bases between them. CDR3 length: 14 residues. Whole-study results and caveats: Under persistent disease, TRBV28, TRBJ1-2 and TRBJ2-5 were used preferentially.

Regarding time point: newly diagnosed GD, antithyroid drugs for less than 3 months. RNA from PBMCs was the source of the TCR library. In building TCR beta libraries, iRepertoire HTBI primers were used together with Arm-PCR of CDR3 regions. TCRdb passed the multiplex PCR reads through MiXCR, listing each CDR3 protein once. The repertoire includes a few hundred thousand distinct CDR3 sequences, approximately 18% of them detected once, and 14% sits in the top ten. This clonotype has just a few counts. Its antigen is as yet unknown. The sample also formed part of further work on T cells in Graves' hyperthyroidism and ophthalmopathy.

Sequenced material: peripheral blood mononuclear cells (PBMCs), taken at new diagnosis, from a patient treated with antithyroid drugs. This chain joins TRBV6-5 and TRBJ2-3; tentatively, D is TRBD1 (5 bases). This clonotype originated in a woman in her 30s with Graves disease. The CDR3 nucleotides are TGTGCCAGCAGTTATAGGGGTAGCACAGATACGCAGTATTTT. Translating gives CASSYRGSTDTQYF.